The T cell receptor beta chain under discussion was sequenced for a study of CD8+CD57+ T cells in acquired aplastic anemia. Overall study results and limits: Any difference that existed in CD8+ Simpson's diversity between patients and controls was not significant.

Regarding this clonotype: Its specificity is not known.

The CDR3 loop spans 15 amino acids. Looked up from germline, CDR1 is SGHNT and CDR2 is YYREEE (reference sequence). V dropped 3 bases and J dropped 7; count of bases not matched to a gene: 12. The TCR beta profiling, which covered VDJ combination and CDR3 sequence, was carried out using genomic DNA as the template. TCRdb reprocessed the reads with MiXCR, giving one entry per CDR3 protein. Seen here are some 200,000 distinct CDR3 sequences, roughly 33% observed once, and the top ten hold approximately 1.2%. The chain combines TRBV5-4 with TRBJ2-7, with 8 nucleotides matching TRBD2. This receptor was identified in a human donor in good health, serving as a control. The sequenced material came from sorted CD4+, CD8+, or CD8+CD57+ T cells (not recorded which) from PBMCs. CDR3 sequence (DNA): TGTGCCAGCAGCTCGGGGGGGTTCATGTCGGGGGAGCAGTACTTC. Protein: CASSSGGFMSGEQYF. The variable domain in full, with the rest retrieved from reference TRBV5-4 and TRBJ2-7, is ETGVTQSPTHLIKTRGQQVTLRCSSQSGHNTVSWYQQALGQGPQFIFQYYREEENGRGNFPPRFSGLQFPNYSSELNVNALELDDSALYLCASSSGGFMSGEQYFGPGTRLTVT.